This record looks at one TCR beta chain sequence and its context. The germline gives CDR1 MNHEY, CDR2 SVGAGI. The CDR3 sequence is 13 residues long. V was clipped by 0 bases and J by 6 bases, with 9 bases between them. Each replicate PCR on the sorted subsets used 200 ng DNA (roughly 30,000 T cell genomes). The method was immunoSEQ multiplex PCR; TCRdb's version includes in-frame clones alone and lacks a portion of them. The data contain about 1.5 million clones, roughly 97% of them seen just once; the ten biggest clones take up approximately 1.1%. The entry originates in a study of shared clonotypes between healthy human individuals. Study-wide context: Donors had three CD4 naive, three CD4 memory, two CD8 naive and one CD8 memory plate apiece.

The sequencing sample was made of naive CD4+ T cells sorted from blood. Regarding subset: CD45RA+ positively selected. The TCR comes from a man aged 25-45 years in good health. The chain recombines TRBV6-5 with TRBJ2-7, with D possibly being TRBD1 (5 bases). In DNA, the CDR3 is TGTGCCAGCAGTTACTCCCAGGGTAGCGAGCAGTACTTC. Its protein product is CASSYSQGSEQYF.